Presented here are 4 T cell receptor beta chains from one specimen sequenced in a study of T cell repertoires in cytomegalovirus infection. No antigen has been assigned to these receptors. TCRdb re-analysed the reads in MiXCR, keeping a single row per CDR3 protein. The repertoire holds approximately 340,000 distinct CDR3 sequences, with just under 30% as singletons. The sample was cultured PBMCs, taken from culture after CMV antigen stimulation. Receptors were obtained from a human donor in good health (CMV status not recorded). Some clones in this sample may be carry-over from other donors' samples.

This clonotype was seen more than once but under ten times. The gene calls are TRBV20-1 and TRBJ1-1; possible D gene TRBD1, 6 bases. Germline CDR1 and CDR2: DFQATT and SNEGSKA (reference sequence). The ends were cut back, 5 bases at V and 0 bases at J, with 7 bases in the middle. The CDR3 spans 12 residues. CDR3 sequence: CSAGDMNTEAFF. CDR3 DNA: TGCAGTGCTGGGGACATGAACACTGAAGCTTTCTTT.

This clonotype showed up just once. The chain uses TRBV6-1 and TRBJ1-5, with D unclear. V was cut by 6 bases and J by 0 bases, with 12 bases left in between. Per germline, CDR1 MNHNS and CDR2 SASEGT. The CDR3 runs to 15 residues. The CDR3 DNA reads as TGTGCCAGCAGACTGGGTCCATATAGCAATCAGCCCCAGCATTTT. Protein: CASRLGPYSNQPQHF.

Only a few counts were recorded for this clonotype. The rearrangement uses TRBV12-3 or TRBV12-4 and TRBJ2-5; 10 nucleotides line up with TRBD2. The CDR3 length is 16 residues. The J segment lost 1 base and the V segment lost 5 bases, leaving 7 bases of the junction unmatched. The CDR3 spells CASSPRLAGFQETQYF. In DNA, the CDR3 is TGTGCCAGCAGTCCTCGACTAGCGGGCTTCCAAGAGACCCAGTACTTC.

This clonotype has only a few counts. The chain links TRBV7-3 to TRBJ2-7; the D call may be TRBD1 or TRBD2 (5 bases each). The CDR3 runs to 15 residues. Germline loops: CDR1 SGHTA, CDR2 FQGTGA. The ends were cut back, 3 bases at V and 4 bases at J, with 16 bases in the middle. Here the CDR3 reads CASSFSDGGGYEQYF. In DNA form, the CDR3 reads TGTGCCAGCAGCTTCTCCGATGGGGGTGGGTACGAGCAGTACTTC. Complete variable domain (other parts from reference TRBV7-3 and TRBJ2-7): GAGVSQTPSNKVTEKGKYVELRCDPISGHTALYWYRQSLGQGPEFLIYFQGTGAADDSGLPNDRFFAVRPEGSVSTLKIQRTERGDSAVYLCASSFSDGGGYEQYFGPGTRLTVT.